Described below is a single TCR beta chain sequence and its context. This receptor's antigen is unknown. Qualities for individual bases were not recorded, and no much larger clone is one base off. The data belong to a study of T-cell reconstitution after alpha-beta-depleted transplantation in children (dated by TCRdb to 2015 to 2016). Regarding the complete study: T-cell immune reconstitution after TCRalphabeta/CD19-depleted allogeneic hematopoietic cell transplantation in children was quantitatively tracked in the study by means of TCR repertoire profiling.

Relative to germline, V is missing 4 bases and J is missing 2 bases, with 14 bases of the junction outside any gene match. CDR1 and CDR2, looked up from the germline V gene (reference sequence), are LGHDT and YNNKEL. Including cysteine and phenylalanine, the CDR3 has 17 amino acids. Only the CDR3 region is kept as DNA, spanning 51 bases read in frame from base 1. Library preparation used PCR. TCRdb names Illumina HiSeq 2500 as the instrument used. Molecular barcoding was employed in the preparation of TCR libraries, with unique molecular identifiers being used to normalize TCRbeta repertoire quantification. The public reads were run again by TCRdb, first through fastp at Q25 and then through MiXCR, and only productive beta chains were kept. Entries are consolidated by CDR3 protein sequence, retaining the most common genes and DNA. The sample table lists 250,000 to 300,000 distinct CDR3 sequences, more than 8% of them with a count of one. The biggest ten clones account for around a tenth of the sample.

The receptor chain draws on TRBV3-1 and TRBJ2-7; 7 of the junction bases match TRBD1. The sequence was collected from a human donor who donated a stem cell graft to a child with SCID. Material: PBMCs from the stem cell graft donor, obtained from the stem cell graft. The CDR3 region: CASSPIRTGPGAYEQYF. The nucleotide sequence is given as TGTGCCAGCAGCCCCATACGGACAGGCCCTGGGGCCTACGAGCAGTACTTC.